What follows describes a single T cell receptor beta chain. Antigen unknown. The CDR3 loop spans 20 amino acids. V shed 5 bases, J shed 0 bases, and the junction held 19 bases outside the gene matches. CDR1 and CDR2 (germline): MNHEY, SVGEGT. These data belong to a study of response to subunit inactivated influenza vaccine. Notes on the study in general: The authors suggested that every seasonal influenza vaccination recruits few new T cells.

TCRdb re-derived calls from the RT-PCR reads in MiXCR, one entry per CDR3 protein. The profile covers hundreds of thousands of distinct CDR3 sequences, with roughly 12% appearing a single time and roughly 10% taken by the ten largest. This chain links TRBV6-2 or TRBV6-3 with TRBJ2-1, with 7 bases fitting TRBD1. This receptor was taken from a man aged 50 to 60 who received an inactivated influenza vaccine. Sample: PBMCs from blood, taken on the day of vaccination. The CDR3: CASSLRGQGEVSGSYNEQFF. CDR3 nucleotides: TGTGCCAGCAGTCTAAGGGGGCAGGGCGAGGTGTCTGGCTCCTACAATGAGCAGTTCTTC.